This T cell receptor (beta chain) stems from a study of cytomegalovirus exposure and HLA in healthy donors. Germline V gene sequence: CDR1 LGHNA, CDR2 YSLEER. The CDR3 has 16 residues. V trimming: 2 bases; J trimming: 5 bases; junction bases outside the gene matches: 5. Findings and caveats of the study: Reportedly, diagnosis of cytomegalovirus status by the classifier showed high specificity and sensitivity. The study put 150 to 200 TCR beta chains on its list as cytomegalovirus-associated.

13 Jbeta primers and 60 Vbeta primers were used for the PCR. Here immunoSEQ multiplex PCR was the method, and the copy in TCRdb shows in-frame clones only, minus some. The sample consists of about 140,000 clones, 70% to 75% of them appearing once. Comments on this clone: Its target is unknown.

The specimen was PBMCs. The rearrangement joins TRBV4-3 to TRBJ2-1; 11 nucleotides agree with TRBD2. The TCR was taken from a middle-aged woman in good health and CMV-seronegative. DNA of the CDR3: TGCGCCAGCAGCCAAAATAGCGGGGGGGTCCACAATGAGCAGTTCTTC. This translates into CASSQNSGGVHNEQFF.